This T cell receptor beta chain was obtained from a study of OX40 agonist ivuxolimab in advanced cancers. Looking at the study overall: Mean age around 60 years, range about 20 to 90; nearly 85% male. Regarding the study as a whole: People who partly responded at 0.1-3.0 mg/kg had some of the least clonal expansion seen.

Profiled with immunoSEQ multiplex PCR; TCRdb holds only in-frame clones, not every one. The table shows approximately 38,000 clones, with 85% to 90% occurring only once. CDR1 and CDR2 (germline): LGHNA, YNFKEQ. The V segment lost 0 bases and the J segment 6 bases; nucleotides outside the gene matches: 7. The CDR3 sequence is 16 residues long. About this clone itself: What it binds is unknown.

The chain links TRBV4-2 to TRBJ2-3, with TRBD2 identical over 9 bases. The sample in question was CD4+ or CD8+ T cells sorted from blood, obtained in a trial of the OX40 agonist ivuxolimab. The source of this sequence is an adult with an advanced solid tumor such as melanoma, head and neck, liver or kidney cancer. As DNA, the CDR3 is TGTGCCAGCAGCCAAGATGGCGGGGGGGTCGGGGATACGCAGTATTTT. This codes for CASSQDGGGVGDTQYF.